The 15 T cell receptor beta chains below all came from one sample that was sequenced in a study of blood T cell repertoires in COVID-19 (dated by TCRdb to about 2020). The receptor library was made with the immunoSEQ multiplex PCR assay. TCRdb's version of the immuneACCESS table is confined to in-frame rearrangements and falls short of the full clone set. An unresolved V gene accounts for under half of the shortfall where checked; the remainder is of unknown origin. The sample table shows some 270,000 clones, and more than 85% are seen once. Around 0.88% of the sample lies in the top ten. Sequenced sample: peripheral blood. The receptors come from a man aged 25 to 40 with acute or convalescent COVID-19.

J is TRBJ2-7 and V is TRBV15; perhaps TRBD2 as D (5 bases). V was pared by 6 bases and J by 7 bases, with 10 bases between. The CDR3 is 11 amino acids. The germline V gene encodes CDR1 LNHNV and CDR2 YYDKDF (reference sequence). The CDR3 region is CATSRTGEQYF. CDR3 sequence (DNA): TGTGCCACCAGTAGGACTGGGGAGCAGTACTTC.

The V and J genes are TRBV30 and TRBJ1-1; 8 nucleotides line up with TRBD1. The CDR3 is 15 residues long. V lost 2 bases, J lost 5 bases, and 10 bases stayed unmatched. Germline V CDR1 and CDR2: GTSNPN, SVGIG (reference sequence). The CDR3 DNA reads as TGTGCCTGGAGTAGACAGGGGCTCCGGGGGACTGAAGCTTTCTTT. It yields the protein CAWSRQGLRGTEAFF.

The count of this clone is one. In DNA form, the CDR3 reads TGTGCCAGCAATCTGGCGGGGGGGCACGAGACCCAGTACTTC. This sequence encodes CASNLAGGHETQYF. The chain is built from TRBV7-2 and TRBJ2-5, with TRBD2 matching over 9 bases. With V trimmed by 7 bases and J by 5 bases, 8 bases remained unmatched. Germline V gene sequence: CDR1 SGHTA, CDR2 FQGNSA. This CDR3 contains 14 residues.

J is TRBJ2-2 and V is TRBV6-4; D is possibly TRBD2 (5 bases). Germline V gene sequence: CDR1 MRHNA, CDR2 SNTAGT. The CDR3 runs to 14 residues. The V gene lost 3 bases and the J gene lost 4 bases, with 9 bases spanning the gap. The CDR3 is CASSERRGTGELFF. CDR3 in DNA: TGTGCCAGCAGTGAACGTCGGGGCACCGGGGAGCTGTTTTTT.

The chain recombines TRBV28 with TRBJ1-5; the D gene is possibly TRBD1 (6 bases). The germline V gene encodes CDR1 MDHEN and CDR2 SYDVKM. Trimming removed 1 base from V and 6 bases from J, with 13 bases in between. This CDR3 region has 15 residues. Here the CDR3 DNA reads TGTGCCAGCAGTTTATTACAGGGTTCGTCTCAGCCCCAGCATTTT. It codes for CASSLLQGSSQPQHF.

The chain is built from TRBV4-1 and TRBJ1-3, with TRBD1 as a possible D gene (6 bases). The CDR3 is 15 amino acids. Germline assignment: CDR1 MGHRA and CDR2 YSYEKL. The V and J ends lost 1 base and 8 bases respectively, with 15 bases between them. CDR3 sequence: CASSQVLTGRDTIYF. The CDR3 bases are TGCGCCAGCAGCCAAGTCTTGACAGGTCGGGACACCATATATTTT.

V is TRBV6-5 and J is TRBJ2-5, with 8 bases lining up with TRBD1. The CDR3 contains 13 residues. Germline assignment: CDR1 MNHEY and CDR2 SVGAGI. Trimming cost V 6 bases and J 6 bases; bases outside gene matches: 6. The CDR3 DNA is TGTGCCAGCAGCCGGACAGGGTCCCAGACCCAGTACTTC. Translated: CASSRTGSQTQYF.

The V gene is TRBV14, the J gene TRBJ1-1, with TRBD1 as a possible D gene (5 bases). V was pared by 2 bases and J by 4 bases, with 14 bases between. The CDR3 covers 15 residues. From germline, CDR1 is SGHDN and CDR2 FVKESK. CDR3 DNA sequence: TGTGCCAGCAGCCAATCGGGGGTGATGAGCACTGAAGCTTTCTTT. This gives the protein CASSQSGVMSTEAFF. Supplemented by reference TRBV14 and TRBJ1-1, the full variable domain reads EAGVTQFPSHSVIEKGQTVTLRCDPISGHDNLYWYRRVMGKEIKFLLHFVKESKQDESGMPNNRFLAERTGGTYSTLKVQPAELEDSGVYFCASSQSGVMSTEAFFGQGTRLTVV.

The chain couples TRBV27 to TRBJ2-1; D uncertain. CDR1 and CDR2 (germline): MNHEY, SMNVEV (reference sequence). The CDR3 is 14 residues long. Deletions cut 6 bases from V and 2 bases from J, with 11 bases between. Here the CDR3 DNA reads TGTGCCAGCAGGTGGAGCGCGGCCTACAATGAGCAGTTCTTC. Protein: CASRWSAAYNEQFF.

The sample holds one count of this clone. The chain carries TRBV2 and TRBJ1-1; unclear D gene. Looked up from germline, CDR1 is SNHLY and CDR2 is FYNNEI. This CDR3 has 14 amino acids. In nucleotides, the CDR3 is TGTGCGACTCAACTACACCCCGGTGCGACTGAAGCTTTCTTT. Its translation: CATQLHPGATEAFF. Full variable domain (rest looked up from reference TRBV2 and TRBJ1-1): EPEVTQTPSHQVTQMGQEVILRCVPISNHLYFYWYRQILGQKVEFLVSFYNNEISEKSEIFDDQFSVERPDGSNFTLKIRSTKLEDSAMYFCATQLHPGATEAFFGQGTRLTVV.

V is TRBV28 and J is TRBJ1-2; 9 positions agree with TRBD1. Losses at the gene ends were 7 bases for V and 2 bases for J; bases not matched to a gene: 5. CDR1 is MDHEN and CDR2 is SYDVKM in the germline V gene. The CDR3 is 14 amino acids. The CDR3, as DNA: TGTGCCAGCAAGGGACAGGGAGGGAACTATGGCTACACCTTC. This gives the protein CASKGQGGNYGYTF.

The rearrangement uses TRBV30 and TRBJ2-6; tentative D call: TRBD1 (6 bases). Germline lookup yields CDR1 GTSNPN and CDR2 SVGIG (reference sequence). This CDR3 has 20 amino acids. V dropped 0 bases and J dropped 0 bases, with 21 bases sitting between them. Written as DNA, the CDR3 is TGTGCCTGGAGTGTCCGGCAGGGGACATTTCTGCTCTCTGGGGCCAACGTCCTGACTTTC. Translation gives CAWSVRQGTFLLSGANVLTF.

This sequence joins TRBV6-5 and TRBJ2-5, with D unresolved. The germline CDR1 and CDR2 sequences are MNHEY and SVGAGI. The CDR3 totals 11 residues. V was cut by 4 bases and J by 7 bases, with 7 bases left in between. CDR3 in amino acids: CASSSRGTQYF. The CDR3 nucleotides read TGTGCCAGCAGTTCCCGCGGGACCCAGTACTTC.

The genes are TRBV6-2 or TRBV6-3 and TRBJ2-7, with D possibly matching TRBD1 (6 bases). The CDR3 loop spans 15 amino acids. The germline gives CDR1 MNHEY, CDR2 SVGEGT. Trimming pared 0 bases from V and 2 bases from J, leaving 11 bases between. Written as DNA, the CDR3 is TGTGCCAGCAGTTACTCCCAGGGGTTAGCCTACGAGCAGTACTTC. Protein: CASSYSQGLAYEQYF.

In this sample, this clone turned up a few times. This chain uses TRBV28 with TRBJ1-1; 9 positions match TRBD1. J gave up 6 bases and V 5 bases, and 10 bases lay outside the gene matches. This CDR3 is 15 amino acids long. Germline loops: CDR1 MDHEN, CDR2 SYDVKM. The CDR3 is CASSITGTGSAEAFF. The DNA of the CDR3 is TGTGCCAGCAGTATAACCGGGACAGGGAGCGCTGAAGCTTTCTTT.